Listed here are 32 T cell receptor beta chains from one sample, sequenced in a study of blood T cell repertoires in COVID-19. Some clones are missing from TCRdb's copy, which holds only in-frame ones; the method was immunoSEQ multiplex PCR. The sample gives roughly 240,000 clones, 88% of which show up once; 2% to 3% is in the top ten. The sample consisted of PBMCs or T cells enriched from blood (not recorded which). These receptors all come from a woman in her thirties or forties with acute COVID-19.

The V gene is TRBV24-1, the J gene TRBJ2-3, with TRBD2 as a possible D gene (5 bases). The V gene lost 10 bases and the J gene lost 1 base, with 17 bases spanning the gap. The germline CDR1 and CDR2 sequences are KGHDR and SFDVKD. CDR3 length: 15 amino acids. CDR3 amino acids: CATGRGRGGTDTQYF. CDR3 DNA sequence: TGTGCCACGGGAAGAGGGCGCGGCGGCACAGATACGCAGTATTTT.

The chain recombines TRBV4-1 with TRBJ1-2, with 10 bases matching TRBD1. The CDR3 spans 14 residues. The germline CDR1 and CDR2 sequences are MGHRA and YSYEKL. After removal of 5 bases from V and 7 bases from J, the junction contained 7 bases not matched to a gene. The CDR3 sequence: CASSIRDRGVGYTF. The CDR3 nucleotides are TGCGCCAGCAGCATCCGGGACAGGGGAGTTGGCTACACCTTC.

This sequence joins TRBV29-1 and TRBJ2-7; maybe TRBD1 (6 bases). The CDR3 runs 14 residues. Trimming left V 3 bases short and J 6 bases short, with 18 bases between. CDR1 and CDR2 from the germline V gene are SQVTM and ANQGSEA. CDR3 region: CSVDPTGLLVEQYF. CDR3 nucleotide sequence: TGCAGCGTTGACCCGACAGGCCTCTTAGTCGAGCAGTACTTC.

V is TRBV19 and J is TRBJ2-7, with D perhaps TRBD1 (6 bases). CDR3 size: 14 residues. Trimming removed 3 bases at V and 6 bases at J, with 15 bases between. The germline gives CDR1 LNHDA, CDR2 SQIVND (reference sequence). The CDR3 protein is CASSIGSGVTEQYF. In DNA form, the CDR3 reads TGTGCCAGTAGTATCGGATCAGGGGTGACCGAGCAGTACTTC.

The V call is TRBV3-1 (or the pseudogene TRBV3-2), the J call TRBJ1-2, with D hard to call. Trimming stripped 0 bases from V and 0 bases from J, with 11 bases between. CDR3 length equals 16 residues. Per the germline V gene, CDR1 is LGHDT and CDR2 is YNNKEL (reference sequence). This chain's CDR3 is CASSQDSGNPNYGYTF. CDR3 DNA: TGTGCCAGCAGCCAAGATTCCGGGAATCCTAACTATGGCTACACCTTC.

The DNA for the CDR3 is TGTGCCAGCAGTTCACAGGGATTGACACCCCTCCACTTT. Protein product: CASSSQGLTPLHF. This chain uses TRBV7-2 with TRBJ1-6; D possibly corresponds to TRBD1 (6 bases). The CDR3 totals 13 residues. Germline CDR1 is SGHTA and CDR2 is FQGNSA. Trimming left V 6 bases short and J 11 bases short, with 14 bases between. Variable domain in full (rest from reference TRBV7-2 and TRBJ1-6): GAGVSQSPSNKVTEKGKDVELRCDPISGHTALYWYRQSLGQGLEFLIYFQGNSAPDKSGLPSDRFSAERTGGSVSTLTIQRTQQEDSAVYLCASSSQGLTPLHFGNGTRLTVT.

This clone was detected a few times. V and J are TRBV11-2 and TRBJ1-6; no firm D call. With 7 bases removed from V and 5 bases from J, the gap between germline ends came to 18 bases. This CDR3 is 16 amino acids long. Germline CDR1 and CDR2: SGHAT and FQNNGV. The CDR3 sequence is CASTKDLPGNNSPLHF. The CDR3 nucleotides are TGTGCCAGCACCAAAGATTTACCGGGGAATAATTCACCCCTCCACTTT.

The table lists this clone with a count of one. This rearrangement joins TRBV5-1 to TRBJ2-1; TRBD2 might be the D (7 bases). CDR1 is SGHRS and CDR2 is YFSETQ in the germline V gene. Trimming cost V 2 bases and J 4 bases, with 16 bases left between them. This CDR3 has 16 amino acids. CDR3 residues: CASSFWGREWYNEQFF. In nucleotides, the CDR3 is TGCGCCAGCAGCTTTTGGGGGCGGGAGTGGTACAATGAGCAGTTCTTC.

The V and J genes are TRBV19 and TRBJ1-6; the match to TRBD1 covers 11 bases. This CDR3 spans 15 amino acids. Germline lookup yields CDR1 LNHDA and CDR2 SQIVND (reference sequence). The junction had 7 bases not matched to a gene; V was cut back by 6 bases and J by 9 bases. DNA of the CDR3: TGTGCCAGTAGCGACGGGACAGGGGGTCTTTCACCCCTCCACTTT. Translation gives CASSDGTGGLSPLHF.

The rearrangement joins TRBV15 to TRBJ1-5; weak D call: TRBD1 (6 bases). The V end lost 0 bases, the J end lost 5 bases, and 23 bases lay between the germline ends. The CDR3 totals 19 residues. The germline gives CDR1 LNHNV, CDR2 YYDKDF (reference sequence). The CDR3 here is CATSRDWGQGRYTYQPQHF. The CDR3 DNA sequence: TGTGCCACCAGCAGAGATTGGGGGCAGGGACGATACACTTATCAGCCCCAGCATTTT.

The CDR3 nucleotides are TGTGCCTGGAGGGGGGGGGCGCACACAGATACGCAGTATTTT. This gives the protein CAWRGGAHTDTQYF. The V gene is TRBV30, the J gene TRBJ2-3; tentative D call: TRBD2 (7 bases). The CDR3 length is 14 residues. Trimming pared 3 bases from V and 2 bases from J, leaving 12 bases between. CDR1 and CDR2 from the germline V gene are GTSNPN and SVGIG (reference sequence).

The CDR3 nucleotides are TGTGCCAGCAGCCAGGACAGGGGTGTCACCTACGAGCAGTACGTC. This translates into CASSQDRGVTYEQYV. This chain joins TRBV6-5 and TRBJ2-7, with TRBD1 identical over 9 bases. Germline CDR1 reads MNHEY; CDR2 reads SVGAGI. CDR3 length equals 15 residues. The V gene end was trimmed by 6 bases and the J gene end by 2 bases; junction bases not matched to a gene: 8.

V and J are TRBV5-4 and TRBJ2-4; 16 nucleotides line up with TRBD2. CDR3 length: 18 residues. The J segment lost 3 bases and the V segment lost 4 bases, leaving 7 bases of the junction unmatched. CDR1 and CDR2 from the germline V gene are SGHNT and YYREEE (reference sequence). Here the CDR3 reads CASSPGTSGGARKNIQYF. DNA of the CDR3: TGTGCCAGCAGCCCGGGGACTAGCGGGGGGGCGCGCAAAAACATTCAGTACTTC.

This clone was counted a single time. This sequence joins TRBV5-8 and TRBJ2-3; 12 bases agree with TRBD2. Trimming cost V 4 bases and J 8 bases; bases outside gene matches: 5. The CDR3 is 14 residues long. Germline values: CDR1 SGHTS, CDR2 YDEGEE. CDR3 coding DNA: TGTGCCAGCAGCCTGCTAGCGGGGGGGCTTACGCAGTATTTT. Protein product: CASSLLAGGLTQYF.

This sequence joins TRBV24-1 and TRBJ2-1, with 9 bases that match TRBD1. The CDR3 is 15 residues long. With V trimmed by 4 bases and J by 8 bases, 8 bases remained unmatched. Germline CDR1 KGHDR, CDR2 SFDVKD. The CDR3 bases are TGTGCCACCAGTGACCCCAGGACAGGGGCGGATGAGCAGTTCTTC. The encoded protein is CATSDPRTGADEQFF.

The chain couples TRBV19 to TRBJ1-2; 10 bases match TRBD1. V was pared by 8 bases and J by 8 bases, with 14 bases of the junction left unmatched. Germline CDR1 is LNHDA and CDR2 is SQIVND (reference sequence). This CDR3 region has 15 residues. CDR3 nucleotides: TGTGCCAGTGCACCCCGGGGGACAGGGGAGAACGGCTACACCTTC. Its translation: CASAPRGTGENGYTF.

This chain uses TRBV7-8 with TRBJ1-4; 7 positions match TRBD1. Germline assignment: CDR1 SGHVS and CDR2 FQNEAQ. The CDR3 is 17 residues long. Trimming removed 1 base from V and 6 bases from J; junction bases left unmatched: 11. The CDR3 DNA follows: TGTGCCAGCAGCTTAGTTTCAGGGGGGTTTGGGTATGAAAAACTGTTTTTT. It encodes CASSLVSGGFGYEKLFF.

The rearrangement links TRBV19 to TRBJ2-2, with a tentative D call TRBD2 (6 bases). The V and J ends lost 7 bases and 0 bases respectively, with 12 bases between them. This CDR3 is built from 15 residues. The germline CDR1 and CDR2 sequences are LNHDA and SQIVND (reference sequence). The DNA of the CDR3 is TGTGCCAGTACCAGGAGGGCCGCGAACACCGGGGAGCTGTTTTTT. It encodes CASTRRAANTGELFF.

This clone showed up just once. V usage is TRBV4-1 and J usage is TRBJ2-1; a possible D gene is TRBD2 (6 bases). The CDR3 runs to 16 residues. Trimming left V 6 bases short and J 4 bases short, with 19 bases between. Germline loops: CDR1 MGHRA, CDR2 YSYEKL. In DNA form, the CDR3 reads TGCGCCAGCAGTCGTCCCGGGACTGCTCAATACAATGAGCAGTTCTTC. It yields the protein CASSRPGTAQYNEQFF.

This clone was counted between two and nine times. V usage is TRBV9 and J usage is TRBJ1-2; TRBD1 is a possible D gene (5 bases). The germline gives CDR1 SGDLS, CDR2 YYNGEE. The CDR3 spans 12 residues. V was clipped by 2 bases and J by 5 bases, with 7 bases between them. This chain's CDR3 is CASSVDSYGYTF. The CDR3 coding sequence is TGTGCCAGCAGCGTCGACAGTTATGGCTACACCTTC.

This rearrangement joins TRBV10-2 to TRBJ2-1; 7 nucleotides align to TRBD2. Unmatched junction bases numbered 6, after V lost 6 bases and J lost 7 bases. The CDR3 is 13 amino acids. Germline V gene lookup returns CDR1 WSHSY and CDR2 SAAADI. CDR3 loop: CASRSAGDNEQFF. CDR3 DNA: TGCGCCAGCAGATCCGCGGGAGATAATGAGCAGTTCTTC.

This clone is a singleton in its sample. This chain links TRBV4-3 with TRBJ2-4; TRBD2 aligns across 7 bases. Trimming removed 5 bases from V and 7 bases from J; junction bases left unmatched: 11. Per germline, CDR1 LGHNA and CDR2 YSLEER. The CDR3 contains 15 residues. CDR3 region: CASSRRAGPGNIQYF. CDR3 sequence (DNA): TGCGCCAGCAGCAGACGAGCGGGACCAGGGAACATTCAGTACTTC.

The chain combines TRBV10-3 with TRBJ1-6; TRBD1 matches 11 bases. The J segment lost 7 bases and the V segment lost 2 bases, leaving 4 bases of the junction unmatched. CDR1 ENHRY and CDR2 SYGVKD come from the germline V gene. The CDR3 contains 16 residues. CDR3 sequence (DNA): TGTGCCATCAGTGAGAGCCGGGACAGGGGGAATTCACCCCTCCACTTT. Its translation is CAISESRDRGNSPLHF.

The rearrangement links TRBV7-2 to TRBJ1-5; D unclear. Germline V gene data show CDR1 as SGHTA and CDR2 as FQGNSA. Trimming took off 5 bases at V and 6 bases at J, with 20 bases between the two ends. This CDR3 has 16 amino acids. CDR3 coding DNA: TGTGCCAGCAGCCCGGGCTGGGGAGGAGGGTCTCAGCCCCAGCATTTT. It encodes CASSPGWGGGSQPQHF.

The chain employs TRBV5-6 and TRBJ1-3, with D perhaps matching TRBD1 (6 bases). CDR1 is SGHDT and CDR2 is YYEEEE in the germline V gene. This CDR3 comprises 17 residues. V was cut by 5 bases and J by 3 bases, with 21 bases left in between. CDR3 sequence reads: CASSFQFAGAFGNTIYF. CDR3 sequence (DNA): TGTGCCAGCAGTTTTCAGTTTGCGGGGGCTTTTGGAAACACCATATATTTT.

This clone was detected once. The chain has TRBV5-1 and TRBJ1-1; D not resolved. The V end was cut by 0 bases, the J end by 3 bases, with 9 bases between. CDR3 length equals 14 residues. Germline CDR1 and CDR2: SGHRS and YFSETQ. The CDR3 coding sequence is TGCGCCAGCAGCTTGGGAGGCGATTACACTGAAGCTTTCTTT. It is translated as CASSLGGDYTEAFF.

The chain joins TRBV28 to TRBJ1-2, with TRBD1 as a possible D gene (6 bases). The germline CDR1 and CDR2 sequences are MDHEN and SYDVKM. The CDR3 totals 16 residues. Trimming stripped 8 bases from V and 4 bases from J, with 23 bases between. Written as DNA, the CDR3 is TGTGCCAGCGGAACTCTGACAGGTTCAATTAGCTATGGCTACACCTTC. It codes for CASGTLTGSISYGYTF.

The rearrangement joins TRBV6-1 to TRBJ2-1; TRBD2 aligns across 16 bases. Trimming took 3 bases from V and 0 from J; bases not matched to a gene: 8. CDR3 length equals 20 residues. The V gene's germline CDR1 is MNHNS and CDR2 SASEGT. CDR3 sequence reads: CASSDDGTSGGAGSYNEQFF. The CDR3 nucleotides are TGTGCCAGCAGTGACGACGGGACTAGCGGGGGGGCCGGCTCCTACAATGAGCAGTTCTTC.

In this sample, this clone turned up once. V gene TRBV5-6 combines with J gene TRBJ1-2; D not certain. The germline gives CDR1 SGHDT, CDR2 YYEEEE. Trimming stripped 4 bases from V and 4 bases from J, with 5 bases between. This CDR3 spans 11 amino acids. The CDR3 DNA is TGTGCCAGCAGCGGCGGCTATGGCTACACCTTC. It codes for CASSGGYGYTF.

About this clone itself: The same CDR3 can be traced to other DNA sequences in this sample. J is TRBJ2-5 and V is TRBV3-1 (or the pseudogene TRBV3-2); 13 bases agree with TRBD2. The junction had 1 base not matched to a gene; V was cut back by 1 base and J by 2 bases. This CDR3 has 16 residues. CDR1 and CDR2 (germline): LGHDT, YNNKEL (reference sequence). CDR3 in DNA: TGTGCCAGCAGCCAAGGACTAGCGGGGGGACAAGAGACCCAGTACTTC. Residues: CASSQGLAGGQETQYF.

The V gene is TRBV19, the J gene TRBJ2-2; 8 bases match TRBD2. Trimming took 7 bases from V and 4 from J; bases not matched to a gene: 11. The CDR3 totals 16 residues. Germline CDR1 reads LNHDA; CDR2 reads SQIVND (reference sequence). The CDR3 DNA reads TGTGCCAGTAAAAACCCCCTAGCGGGCCTCACCGGGGAGCTGTTTTTT. Translated, it gives CASKNPLAGLTGELFF.

V usage is TRBV7-2 and J usage is TRBJ2-5, with 7 bases fitting TRBD1. CDR1 and CDR2 from the germline V gene are SGHTA and FQGNSA. This CDR3 region has 15 residues. V lost 4 bases and J lost 3; bases outside the gene matches: 8. CDR3 sequence reads: CASSSYRGPEETQYF. In DNA form, the CDR3 reads TGTGCCAGCAGCTCCTACAGGGGCCCCGAAGAGACCCAGTACTTC.